One T cell receptor beta chain is described in this entry. Its target is unknown. This specimen comes from a study of T cell responses to AZD1222 COVID-19 vaccine. The CDR3 is made up of 13 amino acids. The germline V gene has CDR1 MDHEN and CDR2 SYDVKM. V was clipped by 7 bases and J by 7 bases, with 14 bases between them. Study conclusions and caveats: Nearly half of unique spike-specific TCRs reportedly avoided B.1.351 and B.1.1.7 mutated regions.

Clones were read by immunoSEQ multiplex PCR, and TCRdb kept only the in-frame ones, dropping some. The sample contains around 180,000 clones, under 95% of which appear only once. V usage is TRBV28 and J usage is TRBJ1-5, with D hard to call. This TCR derives from an adult who received the AZD1222 COVID-19 vaccine. The source material was peripheral blood, sampled 28 days after the second AZD1222 dose. The CDR3 protein is CASTPGRHQPQHF. The CDR3 DNA reads TGTGCCAGCACCCCCGGGCGCCACCAGCCCCAGCATTTT.